The 32 T cell receptor beta chains in this list originate from one sample, sequenced in a study of cytomegalovirus exposure and HLA in healthy donors. The primer mix had 60 Vbeta and 13 Jbeta primers. The data were produced by immunoSEQ multiplex PCR, yet TCRdb's version contains in-frame clones alone and is incomplete. Counted here are about 160,000 clones, around three quarters occurring once; the ten biggest clones make up roughly 3.6%. Sequenced sample: PBMCs. The receptor source for this set is a man aged 25 to 45 in good health and CMV-seropositive.

V gene TRBV7-7 combines with J gene TRBJ2-7; D is possibly TRBD2 (6 bases). The germline V gene encodes CDR1 SSHAT and CDR2 FNYEAQ (reference sequence). There are 15 residues in the CDR3. The V gene lost 5 bases and the J gene lost 6 bases, with 20 bases spanning the gap. The CDR3 loop reads CASSPLVQGLGEQYF. DNA for the CDR3: TGTGCCAGCAGCCCGCTCGTTCAGGGACTTGGCGAGCAGTACTTC.

This chain joins TRBV11-2 and TRBJ2-3; unclear D gene. This CDR3 has 12 amino acids. Germline CDR1 reads SGHAT; CDR2 reads FQNNGV. The V end was cut by 5 bases, the J end by 6 bases, with 9 bases between. The CDR3 DNA sequence: TGTGCCAGCAGCGTAAACATCGATACGCAGTATTTT. Translating gives CASSVNIDTQYF.

V usage is TRBV11-2 and J usage is TRBJ2-2, with a possible D match to TRBD1 (7 bases). The CDR3 sequence is 15 residues long. V was cut by 4 bases and J by 3 bases, with 12 bases left in between. Germline CDR1 is SGHAT and CDR2 is FQNNGV. The DNA for the CDR3 is TGTGCCAGCAGCTCTACAGGGGAGGACACCGGGGAGCTGTTTTTT. Translated, it gives CASSSTGEDTGELFF.

The chain has TRBV27 and TRBJ1-5, with D maybe TRBD1 (6 bases). The CDR3 loop spans 13 amino acids. V was clipped by 2 bases and J by 10 bases, with 12 bases between them. CDR1 MNHEY and CDR2 SMNVEV come from the germline V gene (reference sequence). CDR3 residues: CASSLGGGEPQHF. The DNA of the CDR3 is TGTGCCAGCAGTTTAGGGGGGGGCGAACCCCAGCATTTT.

The chain employs TRBV6-1 and TRBJ2-1; D call uncertain. From germline, CDR1 is MNHNS and CDR2 SASEGT. V lost 5 bases and J 0 bases, leaving 11 bases between the germline ends. This CDR3 contains 15 residues. CDR3 sequence: CASSLRSVSYNEQFF. CDR3 in DNA: TGTGCCAGCAGTCTCAGGTCCGTCTCCTACAATGAGCAGTTCTTC.

The rearrangement joins TRBV5-1 to TRBJ2-5; 7 positions match TRBD1. Germline lookup yields CDR1 SGHRS and CDR2 YFSETQ. This CDR3 region has 13 residues. V trimming: 4 bases; J trimming: 2 bases; junction bases outside the gene matches: 2. CDR3 sequence reads: CASSRDRQETQYF. DNA for the CDR3: TGCGCCAGCAGCCGGGACAGACAAGAGACCCAGTACTTC.

The chain combines TRBV2 with TRBJ2-7; perhaps TRBD1 as D (5 bases). Trimming removed 3 bases at V and 3 bases at J, with 12 bases between. Germline V gene sequence: CDR1 SNHLY, CDR2 FYNNEI. CDR3 length: 14 residues. As DNA, the CDR3 is TGTGCCAGCAGTGAGCAGGGAACGGGCTACGAGCAGTACTTC. It is translated as CASSEQGTGYEQYF.

Concerning this clone: One end of the junction fails to match germline, which may point to a read error. V is TRBV15 and J is TRBJ1-4; D unclear. The germline gives CDR1 LNHNV, CDR2 YYDKDF (reference sequence). The CDR3 has 16 amino acids. The CDR3 nucleotides read TGTGCCACCAGAAGAGATAGCGGACCGGGCGATGAAAAACTGTTTTTT. It is translated as CATRRDSGPGDEKLFF.

This rearrangement joins TRBV10-1 to TRBJ2-1; TRBD2 aligns across 9 bases. This CDR3 region has 17 residues. Germline CDR1 WNHNN, CDR2 SYGVQD (reference sequence). The J segment lost 2 bases and the V segment lost 3 bases, leaving 8 bases of the junction unmatched. Written as DNA, the CDR3 is TGCGCCAGCAGTGACCACAGCGGGGGGCGTACCTACAATGAGCAGTTCTTC. Translated: CASSDHSGGRTYNEQFF.

Only a few counts were recorded for this clone. The V gene is TRBV4-3, the J gene TRBJ2-1; unclear D gene. The germline gives CDR1 LGHNA, CDR2 YSLEER. Trimming stripped 0 bases from V and 4 bases from J, with 10 bases between. The CDR3 length is 15 residues. The CDR3 spells CASSQDLGGYNEQFF. DNA for the CDR3: TGCGCCAGCAGCCAAGATCTAGGTGGATACAATGAGCAGTTCTTC.

This chain uses TRBV13 with TRBJ1-2, with TRBD1 identical over 9 bases. Germline lookup yields CDR1 PRHDT and CDR2 FYEKMQ (reference sequence). The CDR3 has 13 residues. The ends lost 5 bases at V and 5 bases at J; junction bases unmatched: 3. The CDR3 DNA sequence: TGTGCCAGCAGCGTGACAGGGGGATATGGCTACACCTTC. Translated, it gives CASSVTGGYGYTF.

The chain has TRBV27 and TRBJ1-1; D is unclear. The CDR3 extends over 13 amino acids. Germline V gene data show CDR1 as MNHEY and CDR2 as SMNVEV (reference sequence). With 5 bases removed from V and 3 bases from J, the gap between germline ends came to 10 bases. CDR3 region: CASSPEGDTEAFF. The CDR3 nucleotides are TGTGCCAGCAGTCCCGAGGGAGACACTGAAGCTTTCTTT.

The V gene is TRBV6-6, the J gene TRBJ2-7; 10 bases are shared with TRBD1. The CDR3 is 14 residues long. V lost 7 bases and J lost 5; bases outside the gene matches: 8. The germline CDR1 and CDR2 sequences are MNHNY and SVGAGI (reference sequence). As DNA, the CDR3 is TGTGCCAGCACTTCGACAGGGGGCTTTCACGAGCAGTACTTC. Protein: CASTSTGGFHEQYF.

This clone occurred a few times. The chain carries TRBV5-1 and TRBJ2-7; 11 nucleotides agree with TRBD1. Germline V CDR1 and CDR2: SGHRS, YFSETQ. The CDR3 totals 13 residues. Trimming at V came to 4 bases and at J to 5 bases, leaving 2 bases not matched to a gene. In DNA, the CDR3 is TGCGCCAGCAGCAGGACAGGGGGCGACGAGCAGTACTTC. It yields the protein CASSRTGGDEQYF.

The chain is built from TRBV4-1 and TRBJ1-5, with 7 bases that match TRBD1. Per germline, CDR1 MGHRA and CDR2 YSYEKL. The junction had 7 bases not matched to a gene; V was cut back by 4 bases and J by 4 bases. This CDR3 is built from 15 residues. The CDR3 bases are TGCGCCAGCAGCCCCCACGGGACAGAGAATCAGCCCCAGCATTTT. This sequence encodes CASSPHGTENQPQHF.

CDR3: CASSQSSLQGYEQYF. For the CDR3, the DNA is TGTGCCAGCAGCCAATCATCCTTACAGGGTTACGAGCAGTACTTC. The rearrangement joins TRBV4-2 to TRBJ2-7; possibly TRBD1 for D (6 bases). The ends were cut back, 2 bases at V and 4 bases at J, with 15 bases in the middle. Germline V gene sequence: CDR1 LGHNA, CDR2 YNFKEQ. The CDR3 is 15 amino acids.

This chain connects TRBV2 to TRBJ2-2; maybe TRBD2 (5 bases). Germline V CDR1 and CDR2: SNHLY, FYNNEI. This CDR3 spans 15 amino acids. Trimming removed 5 bases from V and 5 bases from J, with 15 bases in between. CDR3 region: CASSTKSPGTGELFF. Written as DNA, the CDR3 is TGTGCCAGCAGTACTAAATCCCCGGGGACCGGGGAGCTGTTTTTT.

As for this clone: The same CDR3 also results from other DNA sequences found in this sample. The chain carries TRBV7-9 and TRBJ2-2; 14 positions agree with TRBD2. The CDR3 contains 16 residues. Trimming took 4 bases from V and 4 from J; bases not matched to a gene: 2. Germline CDR1 and CDR2: SEHNR and FQNEAQ (reference sequence). This CDR3 reads CASSSGLAGGTGELFF. CDR3 sequence (DNA): TGTGCCAGCAGCTCAGGACTAGCGGGGGGCACCGGGGAGCTGTTTTTT.

The rearrangement uses TRBV4-3 and TRBJ2-5; D ambiguous. Germline values: CDR1 LGHNA, CDR2 YSLEER. CDR3 length: 13 amino acids. The germline V and J ends were trimmed by 1 base and 3 bases, with 6 bases remaining between them. This chain's CDR3 is CASSQGGKETQYF. CDR3 DNA sequence: TGCGCCAGCAGCCAAGGCGGCAAAGAGACCCAGTACTTC.

Notes on this clone: One junction end does not reproduce the germline sequence, and a read error may be involved. The chain has TRBV6-6 and TRBJ2-5; 15 nucleotides line up with TRBD2. The CDR3 consists of 16 residues. CDR1 is MNHNY, CDR2 SVGAGI, per germline (reference sequence). The CDR3 spells CASISGTSGGQATQYF. CDR3 nucleotides: TGTGCCAGCATTTCCGGGACTAGCGGGGGGCAAGCGACCCAGTACTTC.

This clone was picked up a small number of times. V and J are TRBV7-8 and TRBJ1-5; D is perhaps TRBD1 (6 bases). Germline values: CDR1 SGHVS, CDR2 FQNEAQ. This CDR3 is built from 15 residues. Between the trimmed V and J ends, which lost 3 bases and 2 bases, there was a span of 11 bases. This CDR3 reads CASSFSGGGNQPQHF. In DNA form, the CDR3 reads TGTGCCAGCAGCTTTTCGGGGGGCGGCAATCAGCCCCAGCATTTT.

The chain has TRBV13 and TRBJ2-1; 8 bases are a match to TRBD1. Germline V gene sequence: CDR1 PRHDT, CDR2 FYEKMQ (reference sequence). V lost 5 bases and J lost 7; bases outside the gene matches: 7. This CDR3 is 14 amino acids long. CDR3 bases: TGTGCCAGCAGCAACCGACAGGGGTCGAATGAGCAGTTCTTC. Its translation is CASSNRQGSNEQFF. Filled out from reference TRBV13 and TRBJ2-1, the complete variable domain reads AAGVIQSPRHLIKEKRETATLKCYPIPRHDTVYWYQQGPGQDPQFLISFYEKMQSDKGSIPDRFSAQQFSDYHSELNMSSLELGDSALYFCASSNRQGSNEQFFGPGTRLTVL.

The chain combines TRBV10-3 with TRBJ1-6; unclear D gene. CDR1 is ENHRY, CDR2 SYGVKD, per germline. The CDR3 has 13 amino acids. Between the trimmed V and J ends, which lost 8 bases and 0 bases, there was a span of 5 bases. The CDR3, as DNA: TGTGCCATCCAGCGCTCCTATAATTCACCCCTCCACTTT. It specifies CAIQRSYNSPLHF.

The rearrangement uses TRBV5-1 and TRBJ1-2; perhaps TRBD1 as D (5 bases). The V gene's germline CDR1 is SGHRS and CDR2 YFSETQ. The CDR3 consists of 14 residues. V was cut by 0 bases and J by 0 bases, with 6 bases left in between. CDR3 sequence (DNA): TGCGCCAGCAGCTTGGAACAGGCTAACTATGGCTACACCTTC. This sequence encodes CASSLEQANYGYTF.

The genes are TRBV30 and TRBJ1-2; TRBD1 matches at 9 bases. V trimming: 3 bases; J trimming: 2 bases; junction bases outside the gene matches: 1. CDR1 is GTSNPN and CDR2 is SVGIG in the germline V gene (reference sequence). The CDR3 covers 13 residues. CDR3 bases: TGTGCCTGGAGAGGGACAGGGAACTATGGCTACACCTTC. Protein product: CAWRGTGNYGYTF.

This chain uses TRBV28 with TRBJ2-1; TRBD2 matches 7 bases. The length of the CDR3 is 16 residues. V lost 7 bases, J lost 3 bases, and 12 bases stayed unmatched. Germline-derived CDR1 and CDR2 are MDHEN and SYDVKM. CDR3 amino acids: CASMSHGGRYYNEQFF. The CDR3 DNA sequence: TGTGCCAGCATGTCCCACGGGGGGAGATACTACAATGAGCAGTTCTTC.

In DNA, the CDR3 is TGTGCCAGCAGTTCCTTTCTAGCGAGCTACGAGCAGTACTTC. This gives the protein CASSSFLASYEQYF. The chain joins TRBV6-6 to TRBJ2-7; D possibly corresponds to TRBD2 (6 bases). Deletions cut 4 bases from V and 3 bases from J, with 13 bases between. CDR3 length: 14 residues. Germline CDR1 is MNHNY and CDR2 is SVGAGI (reference sequence).

CDR3 DNA: TGTGCCAGCAGCTCGACAGGGGGCATCTACGAGCAGTACTTC. Translation: CASSSTGGIYEQYF. This rearrangement joins TRBV5-4 to TRBJ2-5; 10 bases are a match to TRBD1. The J call may be in error: the DNA end matches TRBJ2-7 better. The germline V gene encodes CDR1 SGHNT and CDR2 YYREEE (reference sequence). The CDR3 has 14 residues.

V is TRBV5-4 and J is TRBJ2-7; D call uncertain. Germline values: CDR1 SGHNT, CDR2 YYREEE (reference sequence). Trimming stripped 1 base from V and 3 bases from J, with 5 bases between. This CDR3 is built from 12 residues. The CDR3: CASSLNSYEQYF. CDR3 bases: TGTGCCAGCAGCTTGAACAGCTACGAGCAGTACTTC.

V is TRBV5-1 and J is TRBJ2-4; TRBD1 matches at 9 bases. V lost 0 bases, J lost 6 bases, and 1 base stayed unmatched. Germline CDR1 reads SGHRS; CDR2 reads YFSETQ. The CDR3 sequence is 14 residues long. DNA for the CDR3: TGCGCCAGCAGCTTGGAACAGGGGGCAAACATTCAGTACTTC. Translating gives CASSLEQGANIQYF.

This rearrangement joins TRBV2 to TRBJ2-3, with D unclear. CDR1 is SNHLY, CDR2 FYNNEI, per germline. The CDR3 runs to 11 residues. With 9 bases removed from V and 5 bases from J, the gap between germline ends came to 9 bases. DNA for the CDR3: TGTGCCAGTCGCTTGAGAGATACGCAGTATTTT. Residues: CASRLRDTQYF.

This clone has ten or more counts. The chain has TRBV12-2 and TRBJ1-5; TRBD1, as called in the table, went unchecked against the DNA. TRBV12-2 represents a pseudogene. The CDR3 has 17 residues. This chain's CDR3 is CASRLAVGQLSNQPQHF. CDR3 bases: TGTGCAAGTCGCTTAGCGGTGGGACAGCTAAGCAATCAGCCCCAGCATTTT.